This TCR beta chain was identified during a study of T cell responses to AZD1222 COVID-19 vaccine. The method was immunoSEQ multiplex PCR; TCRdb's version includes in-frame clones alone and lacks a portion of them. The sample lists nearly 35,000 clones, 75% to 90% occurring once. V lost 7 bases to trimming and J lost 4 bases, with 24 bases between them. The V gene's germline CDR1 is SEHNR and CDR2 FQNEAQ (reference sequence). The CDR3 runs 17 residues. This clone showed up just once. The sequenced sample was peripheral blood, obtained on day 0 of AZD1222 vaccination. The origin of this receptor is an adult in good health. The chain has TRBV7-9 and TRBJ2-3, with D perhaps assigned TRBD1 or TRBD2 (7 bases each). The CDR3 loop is CASNLPSGGGLADTQYF. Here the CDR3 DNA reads TGTGCCAGCAACCTCCCCTCAGGGGGGGGGCTTGCAGATACGCAGTATTTT.